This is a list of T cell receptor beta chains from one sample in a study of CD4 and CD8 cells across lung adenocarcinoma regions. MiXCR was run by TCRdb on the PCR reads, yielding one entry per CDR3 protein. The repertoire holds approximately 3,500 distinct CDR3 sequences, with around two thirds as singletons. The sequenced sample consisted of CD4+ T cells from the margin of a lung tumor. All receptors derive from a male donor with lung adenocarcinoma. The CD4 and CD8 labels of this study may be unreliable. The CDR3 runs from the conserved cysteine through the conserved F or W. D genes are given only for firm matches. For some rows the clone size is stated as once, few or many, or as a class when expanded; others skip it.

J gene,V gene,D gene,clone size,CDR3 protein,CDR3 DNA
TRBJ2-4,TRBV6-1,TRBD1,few,CASSDPGQGAKNIQYF,TGTGCCAGCAGTGATCCGGGACAGGGAGCCAAAAACATTCAGTACTTC
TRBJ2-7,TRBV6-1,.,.,CASSPPPFSPSREQYF,TGTGCCAGCAGTCCCCCCCCATTCTCCCCTTCCCGCGAGCAGTACTTC
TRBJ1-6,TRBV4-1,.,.,CASSQGLAGDSPKQYF,TGCGCCAGCAGCCAAGGACTAGCGGGAGACTCGCCGAAGCAGTACTTT
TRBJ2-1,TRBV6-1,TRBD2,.,CASSPLAGGGGRNEQFF,TGTGCCAGCAGCCCACTAGCGGGAGGAGGAGGTCGCAATGAGCAGTTCTTC
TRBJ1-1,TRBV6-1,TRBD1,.,CASIDRGRLAFF,TGTGCCAGCATAGACAGGGGGCGCTTAGCTTTCTTT
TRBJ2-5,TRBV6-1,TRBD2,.,CASSEAWLAGQQETQYF,TGTGCCAGCAGTGAAGCATGGCTAGCGGGGCAACAAGAGACCCAGTACTTC
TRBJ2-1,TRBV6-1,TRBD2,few,CASPPRTSGRVGSYNEQFF,TGTGCCAGCCCGCCCAGGACTAGCGGGAGGGTGGGGTCCTACAATGAGCAGTTCTTC
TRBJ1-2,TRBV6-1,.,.,CASSTALVDGYTF,TGTGCCAGCAGTACAGCCTTAGTCGATGGCTACACCTTC
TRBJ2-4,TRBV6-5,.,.,CGRGYGLCGQDTQYF,TGTGGCAGGGGTTATGGGCTCTGTGGCCAAGATACGCAGTACTTC
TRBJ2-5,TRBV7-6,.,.,CASSPPNHQETQYF,TGTGCCAGCAGCCCCCCTAACCACCAAGAGACCCAGTACTTC
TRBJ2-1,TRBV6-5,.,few,CASSYTVYNEQFF,TGTGCCAGCAGTTACACCGTCTACAATGAGCAGTTCTTC
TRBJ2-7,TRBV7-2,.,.,CASSRPGYEQYF,TGTGCCAGCAGCCGCCCTGGATACGAGCAGTACTTC
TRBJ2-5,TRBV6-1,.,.,CASSETSRETQYF,TGTGCCAGCAGTGAGACGTCGCGAGAGACCCAGTACTTC
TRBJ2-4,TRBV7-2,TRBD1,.,CASSPRQSQGINKNIQYF,TGTGCCAGCAGCCCCAGGCAATCACAGGGGATAAACAAAAACATTCAGTACTTC
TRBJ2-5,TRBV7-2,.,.,CASSLLHGQETQYF,TGTGCCAGCAGCTTATTACACGGTCAAGAGACCCAGTACTTC
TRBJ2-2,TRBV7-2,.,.,CASSLTTGNFEELFF,TGTGCCAGCAGCCTGACGACAGGTAACTTCGAGGAGCTGTTTTTT
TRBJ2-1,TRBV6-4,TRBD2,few,CASSKYGLAGNTGRNEQFF,TGTGCCAGCAGCAAATACGGACTAGCGGGAAACACCGGGCGCAATGAGCAGTTCTTC
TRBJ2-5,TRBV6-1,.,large,CATQHLDLSWNRLHQETQYF,TGTGCCACACAACACTTGGACCTCTCATGGAACAGGCTACACCAAGAGACCCAGTACTTC
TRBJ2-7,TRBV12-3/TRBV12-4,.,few,CASSEQSSYEQYF,TGTGCCAGCAGTGAACAGTCATCCTACGAGCAGTACTTC
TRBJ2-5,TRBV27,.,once,CASSLNRDTETQYF,TGTGCCAGCAGTTTAAACAGGGATACAGAGACCCAGTACTTC
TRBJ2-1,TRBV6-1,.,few,CASRTLPNEQFF,TGTGCCAGCAGGACGCTTCCCAATGAGCAGTTCTTC
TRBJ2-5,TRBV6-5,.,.,CASSFDRPPLAQYF,TGTGCCAGCAGTTTTGACAGGCCCCCCTTGGCCCAGTACTTC
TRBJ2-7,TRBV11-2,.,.,CASSLRYEQYF,TGTGCCAGCAGCTTAAGATACGAGCAGTACTTC
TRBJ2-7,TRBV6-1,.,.,CASSAQQRARTYEQYF,TGTGCCAGCAGTGCCCAACAGCGCGCCCGAACCTACGAGCAGTACTTC
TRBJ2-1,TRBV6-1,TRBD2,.,CASQPLAGDLNEQFF,TGTGCCAGTCAACCCCTAGCGGGAGATTTGAATGAGCAGTTCTTC
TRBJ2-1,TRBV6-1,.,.,CASRLDSYNEQFF,TGTGCCAGCAGACTAGATTCCTACAATGAGCAGTTCTTC
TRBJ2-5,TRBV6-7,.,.,CASTSRVDSRGLEETQYF,TGTGCCAGCACCTCAAGGGTGGATTCTCGGGGTTTGGAAGAGACCCAGTACTTC
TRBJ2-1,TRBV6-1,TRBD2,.,CASSPLSSGNSREQFF,TGTGCCAGCAGCCCGCTCAGTAGCGGGAATTCCCGGGAGCAGTTCTTC
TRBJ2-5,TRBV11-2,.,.,CASSPQSSRETQYF,TGTGCCAGCAGCCCACAGTCTAGTCGGGAGACCCAGTACTTC
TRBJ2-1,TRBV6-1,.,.,CASSEEMRLRAYNEQFF,TGTGCCAGCAGTGAAGAGATGCGGCTACGCGCCTACAATGAGCAGTTCTTC
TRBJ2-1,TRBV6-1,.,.,CASESCANYAEQFF,TGTGCCAGCGAGAGCTGTGCGAACTACGCGGAGCAGTTCTTT
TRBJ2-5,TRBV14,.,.,CASSQQAETQYF,TGTGCCAGCAGCCAACAGGCAGAGACCCAGTACTTC